This entry describes one TCR beta chain. Its antigen is unidentified. This CDR3 has 13 residues. Germline lookup yields CDR1 GTSNPN and CDR2 SVGIG (reference sequence). Trimming left V 1 base short and J 1 base short, with 7 bases between. This sample was included in a study of cytomegalovirus exposure and HLA in healthy donors. As for the study in general: Researchers found that roughly 77% of under 450 genotyped donors fell within the Caucasian-associated ancestry cluster. Study-level findings and limits: The study listed some 160 cytomegalovirus-associated TCR beta chains.

PCR was performed using 60 Vbeta and 13 Jbeta primers. Generated by immunoSEQ multiplex PCR, the TCRdb table keeps only in-frame clones and is missing some. Among 110,000 or so clones listed, under 90% were seen once. Sequences were obtained from PBMCs. This clonotype was sampled from a middle-aged woman in good health and CMV-seronegative. The chain has TRBV30 and TRBJ1-1, with D hard to call. In DNA form, the CDR3 reads TGTGCCTGGAGTGACAGCTGGAACACTGAAGCTTTCTTT. Translating gives CAWSDSWNTEAFF. Looking up the rest from reference TRBV30 and TRBJ1-1 gives the full variable domain: SQTIHQWPATLVQPVGSPLSLECTVEGTSNPNLYWYRQAAGRGLQLLFYSVGIGQISSEVPQNLSASRPQDRQFILSSKKLLLSDSGFYLCAWSDSWNTEAFFGQGTRLTVV.